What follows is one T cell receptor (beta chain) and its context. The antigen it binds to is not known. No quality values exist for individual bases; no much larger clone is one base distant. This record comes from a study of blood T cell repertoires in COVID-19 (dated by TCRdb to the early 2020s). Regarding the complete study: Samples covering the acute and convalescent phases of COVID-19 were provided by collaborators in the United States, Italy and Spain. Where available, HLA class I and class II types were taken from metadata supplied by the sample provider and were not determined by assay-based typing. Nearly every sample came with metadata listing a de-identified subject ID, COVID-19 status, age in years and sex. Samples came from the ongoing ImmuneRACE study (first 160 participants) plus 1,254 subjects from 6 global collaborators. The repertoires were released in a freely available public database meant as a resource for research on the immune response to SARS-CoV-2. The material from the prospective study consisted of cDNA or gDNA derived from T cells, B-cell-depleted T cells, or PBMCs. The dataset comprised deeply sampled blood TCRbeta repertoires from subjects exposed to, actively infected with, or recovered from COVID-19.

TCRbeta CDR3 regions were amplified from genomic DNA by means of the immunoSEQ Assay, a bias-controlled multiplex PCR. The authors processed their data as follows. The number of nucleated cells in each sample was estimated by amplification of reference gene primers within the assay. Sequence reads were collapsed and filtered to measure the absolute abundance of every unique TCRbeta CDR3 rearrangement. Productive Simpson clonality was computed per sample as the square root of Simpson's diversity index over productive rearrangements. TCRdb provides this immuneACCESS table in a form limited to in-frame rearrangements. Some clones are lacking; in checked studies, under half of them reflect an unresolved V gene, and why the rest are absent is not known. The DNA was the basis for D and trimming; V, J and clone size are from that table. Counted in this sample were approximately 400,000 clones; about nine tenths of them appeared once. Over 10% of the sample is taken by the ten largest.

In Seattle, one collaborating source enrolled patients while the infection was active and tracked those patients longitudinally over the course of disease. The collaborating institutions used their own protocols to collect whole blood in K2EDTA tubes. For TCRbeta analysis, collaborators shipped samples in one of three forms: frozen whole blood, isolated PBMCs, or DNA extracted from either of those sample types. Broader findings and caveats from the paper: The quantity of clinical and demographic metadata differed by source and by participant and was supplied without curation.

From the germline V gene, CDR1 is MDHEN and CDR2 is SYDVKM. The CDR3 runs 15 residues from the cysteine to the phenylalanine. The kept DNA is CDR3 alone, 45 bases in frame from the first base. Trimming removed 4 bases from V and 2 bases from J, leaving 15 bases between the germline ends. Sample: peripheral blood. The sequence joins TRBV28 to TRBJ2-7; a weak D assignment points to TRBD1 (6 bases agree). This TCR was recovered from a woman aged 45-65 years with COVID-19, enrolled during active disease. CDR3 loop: CASSSRDTVTYEQYF. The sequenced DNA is TGTGCCAGCAGTTCAAGGGACACAGTAACCTACGAGCAGTACTTC.